These 21 T cell receptor beta chains originate from one sample sequenced in a study of T cell responses to AZD1222 COVID-19 vaccine. Repertoires were generated with immunoSEQ multiplex PCR, while TCRdb's copy carries only in-frame clones and drops some. The table records 120,000 to 150,000 clones, about 90% of them present only once. Sequencing used peripheral blood, obtained 28 days after the second AZD1222 dose. The receptors derive from an adult who received the AZD1222 COVID-19 vaccine.

The chain has TRBV7-2 and TRBJ2-2, with 14 positions matching TRBD2. The V segment lost 5 bases and the J segment 4 bases; nucleotides outside the gene matches: 12. The CDR3 extends over 19 amino acids. Germline values: CDR1 SGHTA, CDR2 FQGNSA. The CDR3, as DNA: TGTGCCAGCAGCCCCACGGGACTAGCGGGAGCGCTTCTCACCGGGGAGCTGTTTTTT. As protein: CASSPTGLAGALLTGELFF.

The gene calls are TRBV7-2 and TRBJ1-1; the D gene is possibly TRBD1 (6 bases). The V end lost 2 bases, the J end lost 0 bases, and 13 bases lay between the germline ends. Per germline, CDR1 SGHTA and CDR2 FQGNSA. This CDR3 contains 16 residues. The CDR3 loop reads CASSLFVGALNTEAFF. In DNA form, the CDR3 reads TGTGCCAGCAGCTTATTTGTGGGGGCCTTGAACACTGAAGCTTTCTTT.

The rearrangement joins TRBV7-9 to TRBJ2-3; the D gene could be TRBD1 or TRBD2 (6 bases each). CDR1 SEHNR and CDR2 FQNEAQ come from the germline V gene (reference sequence). Trimming took 5 bases from V and 2 from J, leaving 11 bases between them. This CDR3 has 14 amino acids. CDR3 coding DNA: TGTGCCAGCAGCCCTCGGGGGCTCACAGATACGCAGTATTTT. Amino acids: CASSPRGLTDTQYF. Filled out from reference TRBV7-9 and TRBJ2-3, the complete variable domain reads DTGVSQNPRHKITKRGQNVTFRCDPISEHNRLYWYRQTLGQGPEFLTYFQNEAQLEKSRLLSDRFSAERPKGSFSTLEIQRTEQGDSAMYLCASSPRGLTDTQYFGPGTRLTVL.

The CDR3 DNA sequence: TGTGCCAGTAGTAGTCCCTCAGCTGGAGCCACCATATATTTT. The encoded protein is CASSSPSAGATIYF. The chain carries TRBV19 and TRBJ1-3; D is unclear. V was shortened by 4 bases and J by 9 bases, with 16 bases between the two germline ends. Germline V gene lookup returns CDR1 LNHDA and CDR2 SQIVND (reference sequence). CDR3 length equals 14 residues.

This clone was detected once. The V and J genes are TRBV3-1 (or the pseudogene TRBV3-2) and TRBJ2-1; D gene unclear. Trimming removed 1 base at V and 16 bases at J, with 14 bases between. The CDR3 loop spans 12 amino acids. Germline V gene data show CDR1 as LGHDT and CDR2 as YNNKEL (reference sequence). The chain's CDR3 is CASSQASLLPFF. CDR3 nucleotide sequence: TGTGCCAGCAGCCAAGCATCGCTACTACCCTTCTTC.

V usage is TRBV24-1 and J usage is TRBJ1-1; D is uncertain. CDR3 length equals 15 residues. V lost 0 bases to trimming and J lost 1 base, with 8 bases between them. The germline gives CDR1 KGHDR, CDR2 SFDVKD. The CDR3 spells CATSDLRDRNTEAFF. CDR3 DNA: TGTGCCACCAGTGATTTGCGGGATAGGAACACTGAAGCTTTCTTT.

This chain links TRBV12-5 with TRBJ1-5; D not certain. Per the germline V gene, CDR1 is LGHNT and CDR2 is FRNRAP. Trimming removed 1 base from V and 8 bases from J, with 3 bases in between. The CDR3 length is 11 residues. CDR3 bases: TGTGCTAGTGGTTTGGGGAAGCCCCAGCATTTT. This codes for CASGLGKPQHF.

The J gene is TRBJ2-1, the V gene TRBV24-1, with TRBD2 as a possible D gene (5 bases). Germline V gene sequence: CDR1 KGHDR, CDR2 SFDVKD. The V end was cut by 0 bases, the J end by 8 bases, with 25 bases between. The CDR3 has 19 residues. The CDR3 DNA reads as TGTGCCACCAGTGATTTGCTACCTAGCCGAAGTCCCCTAGGCGATGAGCAGTTCTTC. Translated, it gives CATSDLLPSRSPLGDEQFF.

V usage is TRBV5-1 and J usage is TRBJ1-1; 7 bases agree with TRBD1. The J segment lost 3 bases and the V segment lost 6 bases, leaving 11 bases of the junction unmatched. Germline V gene data show CDR1 as SGHRS and CDR2 as YFSETQ. This CDR3 is 15 amino acids long. CDR3 sequence: CASIGTGDRDTEAFF. The CDR3 nucleotides read TGCGCCAGCATCGGAACAGGGGATCGGGACACTGAAGCTTTCTTT.

The V call is TRBV12-5, the J call TRBJ1-6, with a tentative D call TRBD1 (6 bases). The germline CDR1 and CDR2 sequences are LGHNT and FRNRAP. The CDR3 sequence is 15 residues long. The V gene lost 1 base and the J gene lost 6 bases, with 10 bases spanning the gap. The CDR3 spells CASGLDHRANSPLHF. The DNA for the CDR3 is TGTGCTAGTGGTTTGGACCACAGGGCTAATTCACCCCTCCACTTT.

The chain links TRBV7-2 to TRBJ1-1; D not resolved. The V and J ends lost 7 bases and 4 bases respectively, with 22 bases between them. The CDR3 has 16 amino acids. Germline values: CDR1 SGHTA, CDR2 FQGNSA. The CDR3 nucleotides are TGTGCCAGCACTGATCTAGGTTTTAACAGCCGCACTGAAGCTTTCTTT. Translating gives CASTDLGFNSRTEAFF. Based on the CDR3 plus reference TRBV7-2 and TRBJ1-1, the full variable domain is GAGVSQSPSNKVTEKGKDVELRCDPISGHTALYWYRQSLGQGLEFLIYFQGNSAPDKSGLPSDRFSAERTGGSVSTLTIQRTQQEDSAVYLCASTDLGFNSRTEAFFGQGTRLTVV.

The chain joins TRBV2 to TRBJ2-5, with 8 nucleotides matching TRBD2. In germline, CDR1 is SNHLY, CDR2 FYNNEI. J gave up 5 bases and V 2 bases, and 7 bases lay outside the gene matches. The CDR3 is made up of 15 amino acids. The chain's CDR3 is CASSERSGGWETQYF. CDR3 coding DNA: TGTGCCAGCAGTGAACGCAGCGGGGGATGGGAGACCCAGTACTTC.

The genes are TRBV7-9 and TRBJ1-1; 7 positions match TRBD1. The CDR3 is 17 amino acids. J gave up 3 bases and V 0 bases, and 10 bases lay outside the gene matches. CDR1 and CDR2 from the germline V gene are SEHNR and FQNEAQ (reference sequence). The CDR3 is CASSLARGSNMDTEAFF. The CDR3 DNA follows: TGTGCCAGCAGCTTAGCCAGGGGGTCTAACATGGACACTGAAGCTTTCTTT.

This clone has more than one count but fewer than ten. This chain joins TRBV12-5 and TRBJ2-7, with unresolved D. Germline V lookup: CDR1 LGHNT, CDR2 FRNRAP. This CDR3 region has 11 residues. V was shortened by 5 bases and J by 2 bases, with 4 bases between the two germline ends. The chain's CDR3 is CASGLTYEQYF. DNA for the CDR3: TGTGCTAGTGGTCTTACCTACGAGCAGTACTTC.

The V gene is TRBV11-3, the J gene TRBJ1-1, with D maybe TRBD1 (5 bases). CDR1 SGHNT and CDR2 YENEEA come from the germline V gene. This CDR3 has 14 residues. Between the trimmed V and J ends, which lost 5 bases and 0 bases, there was a span of 10 bases. As DNA, the CDR3 is TGTGCCAGCAGCCAAGGGGTTTTGAACACTGAAGCTTTCTTT. Protein product: CASSQGVLNTEAFF.

The chain combines TRBV11-3 with TRBJ1-1, with TRBD1 matching over 7 bases. This CDR3 region has 17 residues. Germline CDR1 is SGHNT and CDR2 is YENEEA. V gave up 0 bases and J gave up 1 base; unmatched junction bases: 8. The CDR3 protein is CASSLDFAGTANTEAFF. The CDR3 coding sequence is TGTGCCAGCAGCTTAGATTTCGCTGGGACAGCGAACACTGAAGCTTTCTTT.

The chain recombines TRBV12-5 with TRBJ1-5; possible D gene TRBD1, 5 bases. The V gene's germline CDR1 is LGHNT and CDR2 FRNRAP. This CDR3 is built from 15 residues. The V end lost 6 bases, the J end lost 1 base, and 13 bases lay between the germline ends. The CDR3 DNA is TGTGCTAGTGGCCGGGGGGTCGGGAGCAATCAGCCCCAGCATTTT. This sequence encodes CASGRGVGSNQPQHF.

This clone came up once. This chain links TRBV5-4 with TRBJ1-1, with no clear D. This CDR3 is built from 12 residues. Germline lookup yields CDR1 SGHNT and CDR2 YYREEE (reference sequence). V lost 4 bases, J lost 8 bases, and 12 bases lay in between. CDR3 amino acids: CASSPIGGEAFF. For the CDR3, the DNA is TGTGCCAGCAGCCCCATAGGAGGGGAAGCTTTCTTT.

The V call is TRBV9, the J call TRBJ2-6; possible D gene TRBD1, 5 bases. Germline lookup yields CDR1 SGDLS and CDR2 YYNGEE. Trimming pared 6 bases from V and 0 bases from J, leaving 16 bases between. The CDR3 extends over 17 amino acids. CDR3 region: CASKLAGYSSGANVLTF. DNA of the CDR3: TGTGCCAGCAAGCTTGCAGGGTACTCCTCTGGGGCCAACGTCCTGACTTTC.

J is TRBJ1-4 and V is TRBV12-3 or TRBV12-4; D remains ambiguous. Trimming cost V 3 bases and J 4 bases, with 3 bases left between them. The CDR3 is 12 amino acids. The CDR3 DNA reads TGTGCCAGCAGTTTTAATAATGAAAAACTGTTTTTT. Protein: CASSFNNEKLFF.

The chain's CDR3 is CASSVEAQSPYGYTF. The CDR3 nucleotides are TGTGCCAGCAGCGTAGAGGCACAGTCACCCTATGGCTACACCTTC. V usage is TRBV9 and J usage is TRBJ1-2; no definite D call. The V end lost 0 bases, the J end lost 4 bases, and 13 bases lay between the germline ends. The V gene's germline CDR1 is SGDLS and CDR2 YYNGEE. The CDR3 covers 15 residues.